This TCR beta chain was found in a study of glioma-infiltrating T cells. Whole-study results and caveats: Tissue-blood divergence was below expectation in non-neoplastic patients, above in gliomas. Only very few CDR3 sequences appeared in both tissue and blood.

The CDR3 length is 12 residues. Germline-derived CDR1 and CDR2 are KGHSH and LQKENI. V was shortened by 3 bases and J by 5 bases, with 8 bases between the two germline ends. This clonotype occurred a few times. As yet, its antigen is unknown. TCR alpha and beta CDR3 regions were amplified from RNA using iRepertoire nested multiplex PCR. For one-step reverse transcription and amplification, 100-400 ng of tissue mRNA or PBMC total RNA was used. TCRdb independently ran MiXCR on the multiplex PCR reads; one entry per CDR3 protein. This sample carries more than 100,000 distinct CDR3 sequences, 25% to 35% of them seen once, and the ten largest clones take 40% to 45%.

The V gene is TRBV18, the J gene TRBJ2-7, with TRBD2 as a possible D gene (5 bases). The clonotype was recovered from a human donor with low-grade glioma or glioblastoma, undergoing nonglioma brain surgery, or in good health (not recorded which). What was sequenced was glioma tissue, nonneoplastic brain tissue, or PBMCs (not recorded which). In DNA, the CDR3 is TGTGCCAGCTCACCCGGAGGCGACGAGCAGTACTTC. Translating gives CASSPGGDEQYF.